The 24 T cell receptor beta chains in this list originate from one sample, sequenced in a study of tumor and adjacent non-tumor tissue in lung cancer. Three rounds of nested PCR, following a modified ARM-PCR protocol, produced the TCRbeta library. Each CDR3 protein is one row after TCRdb ran MiXCR on the multiplex PCR reads. The table lists 90,000 to 110,000 distinct CDR3 sequences, 60% to 70% of them singletons. RNA was extracted from bulk tissue without any cell sorting. The normal lung tissue was taken more than 3 cm from the tumor edge. The specimen sequenced was distant non-tumor lung tissue. The receptors stem from a man aged 60-69 years with non-small cell lung cancer.

J is TRBJ2-1 and V is TRBV20-1; 12 bases align to TRBD2. Germline-derived CDR1 and CDR2 are DFQATT and SNEGSKA (reference sequence). The ends lost 3 bases at V and 2 bases at J; junction bases unmatched: 2. The CDR3 sequence is 15 residues long. The CDR3 loop reads CSASLAGGPYNEQFF. The CDR3, as DNA: TGCAGTGCTAGTCTAGCGGGAGGGCCCTACAATGAGCAGTTCTTC.

This clonotype was seen more than once but under ten times. A much bigger clone sits one base away, suggesting this may be a read error. The CDR3 protein is CASTGPRGNQPQHF. DNA of the CDR3: TGTGCCAGTACGGGGCCCCGGGGCAATCAGCCCCAGCATTTT. This chain connects TRBV6-6 to TRBJ1-5; possible D gene TRBD1, 5 bases. Germline loops: CDR1 MNHNY, CDR2 SVGAGI (reference sequence). The V end lost 9 bases, the J end lost 2 bases, and 14 bases lay between the germline ends. CDR3 length: 14 residues.

On this clonotype: Sequence at one end of the junction differs from germline and may be a read error. The CDR3 loop reads CASCDNPRATDTQYF. CDR3 nucleotides: TGCGCCAGCTGTGATAACCCAAGGGCCACAGATACGCAGTATTTT. This chain joins TRBV10-1 and TRBJ2-3; D gene unclear. The germline V gene has CDR1 WNHNN and CDR2 SYGVQD (reference sequence). The CDR3 is 15 amino acids.

This clonotype was detected a few times. A read error may explain this, as a much larger clone is one base away. The chain uses TRBV6-6 and TRBJ1-1, with 8 bases identical to TRBD1. V shed 6 bases, J shed 7 bases, and the junction held 7 bases outside the gene matches. Germline CDR1 reads MNHNY; CDR2 reads SVGAGI (reference sequence). The CDR3 contains 13 residues. For the CDR3, the DNA is TGTGCCAGCAGCACGGACAGGGTAAGTGAAGCTTTCTTT. Translated, it gives CASSTDRVSEAFF.

The chain joins TRBV6-2 or TRBV6-3 to TRBJ1-2, with D possibly TRBD1 on 5 matching bases. V lost 8 bases, J lost 4 bases, and 14 bases lay in between. CDR1 is MNHEY, CDR2 SVGEGT, per germline. This CDR3 has 13 residues. The CDR3 coding sequence is TGTGCCAGCGCCTCATCAGGGATCTATGGCTACACCTTC. Protein sequence: CASASSGIYGYTF.

This clonotype was picked up one time. The chain links TRBV20-1 to TRBJ2-7, with D tentatively TRBD1 (5 bases). CDR1 DFQATT and CDR2 SNEGSKA come from the germline V gene (reference sequence). The CDR3 is 13 residues long. The V and J ends lost 2 bases and 5 bases respectively, with 13 bases between them. CDR3 region: CSARHRNWDEQYF. The CDR3 DNA reads TGCAGTGCTAGACACAGGAATTGGGACGAGCAGTACTTC.

A word on this clonotype: The CDR3 does not close with the conserved phenylalanine or tryptophan, likely indicating a read error. The chain uses TRBV20-1 and TRBJ1-5; D remains ambiguous. This CDR3 has 14 amino acids. Germline V CDR1 and CDR2: DFQATT, SNEGSKA (reference sequence). DNA of the CDR3: TGCAATGCTAGACCGGACGATAGCAATCAGCCCCAGCATCTT. As protein: CNARPDDSNQPQHL.

The chain uses TRBV7-9 and TRBJ2-6, with D tentatively TRBD1 (6 bases). V was trimmed by 0 bases and J by 0 bases, leaving 15 bases between them. The CDR3 runs to 19 residues. Germline-derived CDR1 and CDR2 are SEHNR and FQNEAQ (reference sequence). For the CDR3, the DNA is TGTGCCAGCAGCTTAGCGGGCAGGGGCCTGTTCTCTGGGGCCAACGTCCTGACTTTC. Protein product: CASSLAGRGLFSGANVLTF.

A remark on this clonotype: At one of its ends the junction is not consistent with the germline gene, which may arise from a read error. The genes are TRBV7-8 and TRBJ2-1; 10 nucleotides line up with TRBD1. Germline assignment: CDR1 SGHVS and CDR2 FQNEAQ. The CDR3 covers 14 residues. The CDR3 reads CVSSPRQGANEQFF. In DNA form, the CDR3 reads TGTGTCAGCAGCCCGAGACAGGGGGCCAATGAGCAGTTCTTC.

Concerning this clonotype itself: A much larger clone is a single base away; this may be a read error. The CDR3 does not end in the conserved phenylalanine or tryptophan, so this is likely a read error. The V and J genes are TRBV6-1 and TRBJ1-5; D gene uncertain. The germline V and J ends were trimmed by 1 base and 2 bases, with 9 bases remaining between them. Germline V gives CDR1 MNHNS, CDR2 SASEGT. The CDR3 sequence is 15 residues long. The CDR3 DNA is TGTGCCAGCAGTGAAGGGATCCCCCGCAATCAGCCCCAGCATCTT. This sequence encodes CASSEGIPRNQPQHL.

This clonotype was observed a single time. A clone one base away is much larger, so this may be a read error. The chain uses TRBV6-5 and TRBJ2-7, with D uncertain. The CDR3 covers 14 residues. Germline assignment: CDR1 MNHEY and CDR2 SVGAGI. The V gene lost 8 bases and the J gene lost 2 bases, with 16 bases spanning the gap. The CDR3 loop is CASCRRRPPYEQYF. CDR3 coding DNA: TGTGCCAGCTGTCGGCGGCGACCCCCCTACGAGCAGTACTTC.

V gene TRBV7-8 combines with J gene TRBJ2-5, with D possibly TRBD2 on 5 matching bases. The CDR3 covers 20 residues. Trimming cost V 1 base and J 1 base, with 25 bases left between them. Germline CDR1 SGHVS, CDR2 FQNEAQ. The CDR3 loop reads CASSLVSLRQGGLGQETQYF. CDR3 nucleotides: TGTGCCAGCAGCTTAGTTAGTTTGAGACAAGGAGGTTTAGGCCAAGAGACCCAGTACTTC.

As to this clonotype: A much larger clone is a single base away; this may be a read error. The chain recombines TRBV7-9 with TRBJ2-1, with TRBD2 as a possible D gene (6 bases). CDR3 length: 15 amino acids. CDR1 is SEHNR, CDR2 FQNEAQ, per germline (reference sequence). CDR3 nucleotide sequence: TGTGCCAGCTGGGACGGGCGGAGGGCCTACAATGAGCGGTTCTTC. Translation: CASWDGRRAYNERFF. The variable domain in full, completed from reference TRBV7-9 and TRBJ2-1, reads DTGVSQNPRHKITKRGQNVTFRCDPISEHNRLYWYRQTLGQGPEFLTYFQNEAQLEKSRLLSDRFSAERPKGSFSTLEIQRTEQGDSAMYLCASWDGRRAYNERFFGPGTRLTVL.

Note on this clonotype: The junction and the germline gene differ at one end; a read error may be behind it. This chain joins TRBV6-2 or TRBV6-3 and TRBJ1-1; D unresolved. The CDR3 sequence is 11 residues long. CDR1 and CDR2 from the germline V gene are MNHEY and SVGEGT. The DNA of the CDR3 is TGTGCCAGCAGCACTGAGGCTGAGGCTTTCTTT. Protein: CASSTEAEAFF.

Comment on this clonotype: A read error may produce the germline difference seen at one junction end. The rearrangement uses TRBV12-3 or TRBV12-4 and TRBJ2-1, with 11 positions matching TRBD1. CDR3 length: 15 amino acids. DNA for the CDR3: TGCGCCAGCAGATGGGGGACAGGGGGTTACAGTGGGCAGTTCTTC. It is translated as CASRWGTGGYSGQFF.

Of note for this clonotype: With a much larger clone just one base away, this may be a read error. The V and J genes are TRBV19 and TRBJ2-1; TRBD2 aligns across 13 bases. V shed 10 bases, J shed 3 bases, and the junction held 6 bases outside the gene matches. This CDR3 contains 15 residues. In germline, CDR1 is LNHDA, CDR2 SQIVND (reference sequence). For the CDR3, the DNA is TGTGCCAATGGGACTAGCGGGGAAATCTACAATGAGCAGTTCTTC. The encoded protein is CANGTSGEIYNEQFF.

The table lists this clonotype with a count of one. A read error may account for a junction end that differs from germline. J is TRBJ2-1 and V is TRBV12-3 or TRBV12-4; 13 nucleotides agree with TRBD2. The CDR3 totals 14 residues. The CDR3 loop is CASSFGTSGKEQIF. The CDR3 DNA follows: TGTGCCAGCAGTTTCGGGACTAGCGGGAAAGAGCAGATCTTC.

This clonotype was observed many times. The chain uses TRBV4-2 and TRBJ2-1; 14 positions agree with TRBD2. Looked up from germline, CDR1 is LGHNA and CDR2 is YNFKEQ. This CDR3 is 17 amino acids long. V was pared by 6 bases and J by 9 bases, with 13 bases of the junction left unmatched. CDR3 in amino acids: CASSGRGRLAGGIEQFF. Here the CDR3 DNA reads TGTGCCAGCAGTGGCAGGGGTCGACTAGCGGGAGGGATTGAGCAGTTCTTC.

The V and J genes are TRBV6-5 and TRBJ1-6, with 10 bases that match TRBD1. CDR1 is MNHEY and CDR2 is SVGAGI in the germline V gene. The CDR3 covers 14 residues. With V trimmed by 8 bases and J by 10 bases, 8 bases remained unmatched. The CDR3 sequence: CASGRDRGGSPLHF. CDR3 coding DNA: TGTGCCAGCGGTCGGGACAGGGGAGGCTCACCCCTCCACTTT.

This sequence joins TRBV11-2 and TRBJ2-5; 7 bases are shared with TRBD2. Germline V gene data show CDR1 as SGHAT and CDR2 as FQNNGV. Trimming took 4 bases from V and 7 from J; bases not matched to a gene: 15. The CDR3 extends over 16 amino acids. The CDR3 nucleotides are TGTGCCAGCAGCTCCCCGGTGGGTGGGTCTAGCGGGACCCAGTACTTC. This sequence encodes CASSSPVGGSSGTQYF.

This rearrangement joins TRBV5-5 to TRBJ1-2, with D uncertain. The CDR3 is 14 residues long. The germline gives CDR1 SGHKS, CDR2 YYEKEE (reference sequence). The CDR3 DNA reads TGTGTCAACAGCTTGGAGGGAGCTCGCTACGGCTACACCTTC. Its translation: CVNSLEGARYGYTF.

On this clonotype itself: Germline is not matched at one junction end, which may reflect a read error. The V and J genes are TRBV12-3 or TRBV12-4 and TRBJ2-2; TRBD2 agrees at 7 bases. CDR3 length: 14 amino acids. The DNA for the CDR3 is TGTGCCAGCAACCATGGCGGGAGATCCGGGGAACTGTTTTTT. Protein: CASNHGGRSGELFF.

This clonotype came up a few times. This may be a read error, as it is one base from a much larger clone. The V and J genes are TRBV6-5 and TRBJ2-7; 10 bases are shared with TRBD1. J lost 7 bases, V lost 6 bases, and 3 bases had no gene match. The CDR3 sequence is 12 residues long. Germline values: CDR1 MNHEY, CDR2 SVGAGI. The CDR3 bases are TGTGCCAGCAGCGGGACAGGGGTTGAGCAGTACTTC. Translation gives CASSGTGVEQYF.

The rearrangement uses TRBV10-3 and TRBJ2-1; the match to TRBD1 covers 8 bases. The CDR3 loop spans 16 amino acids. CDR1 is ENHRY and CDR2 is SYGVKD in the germline V gene. The ends lost 2 bases at V and 6 bases at J; junction bases unmatched: 9. The CDR3 reads CAISETITGGFNEQFF. The CDR3 DNA is TGTGCCATCAGTGAGACCATTACAGGGGGTTTCAATGAGCAGTTCTTC.